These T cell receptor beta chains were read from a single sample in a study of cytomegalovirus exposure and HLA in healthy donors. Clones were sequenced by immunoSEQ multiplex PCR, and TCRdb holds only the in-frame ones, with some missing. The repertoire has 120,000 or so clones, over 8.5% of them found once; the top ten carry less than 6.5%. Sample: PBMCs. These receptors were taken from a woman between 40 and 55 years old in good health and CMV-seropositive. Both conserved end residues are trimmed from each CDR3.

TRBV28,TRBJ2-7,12,ASSTPGQFYEQY
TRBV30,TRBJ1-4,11,AWSVGLREKLF
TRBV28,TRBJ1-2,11,ASTLYRNYGYT
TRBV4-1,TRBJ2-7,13,AGSRLAGGLYEQY
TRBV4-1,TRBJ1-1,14,ASSQDKRQGANEAF
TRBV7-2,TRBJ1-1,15,ASSFGGGRAMNTEAF
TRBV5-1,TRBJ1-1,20,ASSFRVRDRGRESPRNTEAF
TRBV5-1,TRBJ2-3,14,ASSLARTGGADTQY
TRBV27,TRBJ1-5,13,ASSYGRGPQQPQH
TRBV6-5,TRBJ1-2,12,ASSRQGQKYGYT
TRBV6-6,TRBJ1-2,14,ASKGNSGVDNYGYT
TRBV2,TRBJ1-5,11,ASELNSNQPQH
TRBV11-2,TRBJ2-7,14,ASSLGSGTGDAEQY
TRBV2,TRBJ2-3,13,ASSLGQAPTDTQY
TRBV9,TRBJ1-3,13,ASSVGGSSGNTIY
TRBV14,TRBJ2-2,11,ASSLRGSGELF
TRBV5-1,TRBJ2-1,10,ASSYGYNEQF
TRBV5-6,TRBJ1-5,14,ASSGGTGRFNQPQH